This is a list of T cell receptor beta chains from one sample in a study of long-term antiretroviral therapy in people with HIV. Clones were read by immunoSEQ multiplex PCR, and TCRdb kept only the in-frame ones, dropping some. The sample lists about 22,000 clones; around four fifths were seen once. The sequenced sample was unsorted PBMCs, obtained 1.6 years after starting antiretroviral therapy. These receptors came from a man aged 35 to 55 with HIV. CDR3s leave out the opening cysteine and the closing phenylalanine or tryptophan. The D gene is left open where the match is weak.

d_call j_call v_call cdr3_aa
- TRBJ1-1 TRBV11-2 ASSRREGGTEAF
- TRBJ2-7 TRBV4-1 ASSHKMAESEQY
- TRBJ1-5 TRBV6-1 ASSEKSRAGNQPQH
TRBD1 TRBJ1-1 TRBV9 ASSVGTGFPEAF
- TRBJ1-1 TRBV9 ASSETSNTEAF
TRBD2 TRBJ2-3 TRBV4-2 ASSQDMGLAGATQY
- TRBJ2-4 TRBV5-1 ASSIRGQDIQY
- TRBJ1-1 TRBV5-1 ASSLESRLNTEAF
- TRBJ1-1 TRBV19 ASIPVGGRPEAF
- TRBJ1-1 TRBV28 ASSFATVNTEAF
TRBD1 TRBJ2-2 TRBV27 ASSLGTGGTGELF
- TRBJ2-4 TRBV6-6 ASSYGLALAKNIQY
- TRBJ1-5 TRBV5-7 ASSLGSNQPQH
TRBD2 TRBJ2-2 TRBV9 ASSARTSGGFHTGELF
- TRBJ2-7 TRBV6-5 ASSTTREQY
TRBD1 TRBJ1-5 TRBV19 ASSPGTGTYSNQPQH
TRBD2 TRBJ2-7 TRBV18 ASSPRPSGLSYEQY
TRBD1 TRBJ2-7 TRBV28 ASSLTGLSYEQY
- TRBJ2-7 TRBV6-6 ASSYSEYEQY
TRBD2 TRBJ2-6 TRBV7-8 AIAGVGGANVLT
- TRBJ2-1 TRBV9 ASSAASPGEQF
- TRBJ1-5 TRBV5-4 ASSLARIEPQH
TRBD2 TRBJ2-1 TRBV11-2 ASSERLAGAYNEQF
- TRBJ1-2 TRBV29-1 SVKDYGYT
- TRBJ2-2 TRBV2 ASGASLAPTGELF
TRBD1 TRBJ2-5 TRBV14 ASSFEPPGTGFRETQY
TRBD1 TRBJ1-2 TRBV9 ASSDRTGGLDGYT
- TRBJ2-6 TRBV29-1 SVEGERDPSGANVLT
TRBD2 TRBJ2-6 TRBV19 ASSIFPGLAGGGANVLT
- TRBJ1-2 TRBV19 ASSIGQGVKDGYT
TRBD1 TRBJ1-4 TRBV11-2 ASSLDRTGTGFNEKLF
- TRBJ1-3 TRBV5-1 ASSPLGSISGNTIY
- TRBJ2-5 TRBV6-5 ASSYGQIQETQY
- TRBJ2-7 TRBV4-1 ASSRPGFSYEQY
- TRBJ2-7 TRBV2 ASSYGAAPYEQY